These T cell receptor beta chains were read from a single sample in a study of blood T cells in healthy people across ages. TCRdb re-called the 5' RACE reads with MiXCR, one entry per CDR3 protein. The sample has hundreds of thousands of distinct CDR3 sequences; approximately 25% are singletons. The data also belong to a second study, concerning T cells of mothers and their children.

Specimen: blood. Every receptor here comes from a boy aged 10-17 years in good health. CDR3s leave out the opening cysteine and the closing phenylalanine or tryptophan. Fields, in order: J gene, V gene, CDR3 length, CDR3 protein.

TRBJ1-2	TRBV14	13	ASSQGLAGGYGYT
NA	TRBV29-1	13	SVVPGGLSSYEQY
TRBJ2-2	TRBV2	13	ASSETPTGAGELF
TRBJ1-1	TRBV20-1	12	SARGNRHGTEAF
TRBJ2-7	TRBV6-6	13	ASSPPSGMIYEQY
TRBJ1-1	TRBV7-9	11	ASSLNKDTEAF
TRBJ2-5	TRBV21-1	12	ASSKGSRAETQY
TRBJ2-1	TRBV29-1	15	SDTTSRGPKSYNEQF
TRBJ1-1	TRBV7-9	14	AGSPGTGLTNTEAF
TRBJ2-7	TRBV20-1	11	SALIGLTYEQY
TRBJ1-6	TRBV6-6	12	ASSWGVSDSPLH
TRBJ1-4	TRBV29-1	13	SVEGGTATNEKLF
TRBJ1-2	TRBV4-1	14	ASSLSESGVRSGYT
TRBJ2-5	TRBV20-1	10	SAPGLTETQY
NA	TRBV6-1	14	ASRRDRGLLSYEQY
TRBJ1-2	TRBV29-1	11	SVDAQTLYGYT
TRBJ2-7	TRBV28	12	ASSWDAGPCEQY
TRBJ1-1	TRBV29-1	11	SVTALMNTEAF
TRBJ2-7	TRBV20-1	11	SLLAGLPYEQY
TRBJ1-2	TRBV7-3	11	ASSFGGGGGYT
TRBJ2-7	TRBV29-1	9	SVRVVYEQY
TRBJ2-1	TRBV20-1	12	SARGLAESTEQF
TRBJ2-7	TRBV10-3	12	AISEWDSLYEQY
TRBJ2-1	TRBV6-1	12	ATREVGWQNEQF
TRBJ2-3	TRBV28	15	ASSPPPTGSYTDTQY
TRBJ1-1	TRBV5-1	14	ASSLEGRLVNTEAF
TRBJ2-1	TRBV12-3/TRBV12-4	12	ASSAGRPYNEQF
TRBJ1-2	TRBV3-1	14	ASSQGIVRGLDGYT
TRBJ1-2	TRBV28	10	ATGYTVRGYT
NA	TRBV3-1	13	ASSQDRSDWNEQF
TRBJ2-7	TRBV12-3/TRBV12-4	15	ASSNYSLAGGPYEQY
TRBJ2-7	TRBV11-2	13	ASSLENGRADEQY
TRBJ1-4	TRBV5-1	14	ASSPRTGTGFERLF
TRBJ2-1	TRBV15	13	ATSKPGQIYNEQF
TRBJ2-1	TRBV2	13	ASSVQAGSPDEQF
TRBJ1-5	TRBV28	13	ASSQPGPLNQPQH
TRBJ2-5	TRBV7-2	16	ASSLAGWSSGSKETQY
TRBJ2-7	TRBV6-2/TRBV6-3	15	ASSYPRAGPTTYEQY
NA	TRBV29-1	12	SVAKGCGIGEQF
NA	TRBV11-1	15	ASSLVKGPPGPNEQF
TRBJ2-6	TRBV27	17	ASSLWWGASPSGANVLT
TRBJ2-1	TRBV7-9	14	ASSVITGGSYNEQF
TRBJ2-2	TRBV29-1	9	SVGNTGELF
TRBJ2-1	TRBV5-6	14	ASSLASGRALNEQF
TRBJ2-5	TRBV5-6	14	ASTKPGLAGQETQY
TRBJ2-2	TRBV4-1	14	ASSQVTGQGTGELF
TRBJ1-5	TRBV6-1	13	ASSELQNSNQPQH
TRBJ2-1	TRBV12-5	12	ASGYLTSFLEQF
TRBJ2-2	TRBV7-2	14	ASSSAALVWGGELF
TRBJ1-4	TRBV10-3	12	AISPGQGTEKLF
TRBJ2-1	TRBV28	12	ASSLGQSIDEQF
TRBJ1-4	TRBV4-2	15	ASSQENVGGGVEKLF
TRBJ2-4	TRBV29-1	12	SVVGVLAKNIQY
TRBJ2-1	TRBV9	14	ASSVASSGSSNEQF
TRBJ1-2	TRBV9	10	ASSDSWGGYT
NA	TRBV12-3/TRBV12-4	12	ASSRQGYTYEQY
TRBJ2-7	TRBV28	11	ASSLQTPGEQY
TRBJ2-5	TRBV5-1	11	ASGTGFAETQY
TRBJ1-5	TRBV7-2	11	ASSLGPNQPQH